Below, 28 T cell receptor beta chains from the same sample are listed, as sequenced in a study of kidney transplant recipient with SARS-CoV-2 infection. TCRdb redid the calling of the reads with MiXCR, one entry per CDR3 protein. The sample includes fewer than 250,000 distinct CDR3 sequences, roughly 26% of them seen just once. The source was a blood sample, collected at baseline and on day 111 from a kidney transplant recipient. The receptors stem from a male patient in his thirties who had COVID-19 and was a kidney transplant recipient. Certain T cells may be donor cells from the graft.

A note on this clonotype: This likely came from a read error, as a far larger clone is one base away. J is TRBJ2-3 and V is TRBV27; 9 bases match TRBD2. CDR3 length equals 14 residues. Germline CDR1 reads MNHEY; CDR2 reads SMNVEV (reference sequence). Written as DNA, the CDR3 is TGTGCCAGCAGTTCCACTAGCGGGTGGGACGAGGAGTACTTC. Protein sequence: CASSSTSGWDEEYF.

This clonotype was picked up many times. This chain uses TRBV12-2 with TRBJ1-2. TRBV12-2 is an annotated pseudogene. This CDR3 comprises 17 residues. The CDR3 DNA sequence: TGTGCAAGTCGCACACCGCAGACTCCACGAAAGACCTATGGCTACACCTTC. Translated, it gives CASRTPQTPRKTYGYTF.

This clonotype was detected ten times or more. The chain uses TRBV6-5 and TRBJ2-1, with TRBD2 identical over 8 bases. CDR1 and CDR2 (germline): MNHEY, SVGAGI. The CDR3 runs to 16 residues. The V segment lost 5 bases and the J segment 1 base; nucleotides outside the gene matches: 7. The CDR3 nucleotides are TGTGCCAGCAGTGTCCGTCAGCGGGGGTCCTACAATGAGCAGTTCTTC. This translates into CASSVRQRGSYNEQFF.

Comment on this clonotype: A much larger clone differs from this one at a single base, so this may be a read error. V usage is TRBV28 and J usage is TRBJ1-2; a weak D match, TRBD1 (6 bases). The CDR3 is 14 amino acids. CDR1 and CDR2 (germline): MDHEN, SYDVKM. Deletions cut 8 bases from V and 8 bases from J, with 21 bases between. This CDR3 is CASGYRYTGTGYTF. CDR3 bases: TGTGCCAGCGGTTACAGATATACCGGGACAGGCTACACCTTC.

As for this clonotype: A much bigger clone sits one base away, suggesting this may be a read error. This sequence joins TRBV24-1 and TRBJ2-7, with D possibly TRBD1 on 5 matching bases. The CDR3 length is 14 residues. In germline, CDR1 is KGHDR, CDR2 SFDVKD. This CDR3 is CATSDMTAPYEQHF. CDR3 nucleotide sequence: TGTGCCACCAGTGACATGACAGCCCCCTACGAGCAGCACTTC.

This clonotype has at least ten counts. V gene TRBV7-2 combines with J gene TRBJ1-1, with TRBD1 matching 10 bases. Germline V gives CDR1 SGHTA, CDR2 FQGNSA. V gave up 1 base and J gave up 3 bases; unmatched junction bases: 5. This CDR3 comprises 16 residues. The CDR3 is CASSLEPGQGYTEAFF. The CDR3 DNA reads as TGTGCCAGCAGCTTAGAGCCGGGACAGGGGTACACTGAAGCTTTCTTT.

This clonotype was picked up many times. The chain couples TRBV6-6 to TRBJ1-2; D is unclear. CDR1 MNHNY and CDR2 SVGAGI come from the germline V gene (reference sequence). Trimming left V 4 bases short and J 4 bases short, with 22 bases between. There are 17 residues in the CDR3. CDR3 loop: CASSWLGGGRKTYGYTF. As DNA, the CDR3 is TGTGCCAGCAGTTGGTTGGGAGGTGGGAGAAAGACCTATGGCTACACCTTC.

This clonotype was detected many times. V gene TRBV20-1 combines with J gene TRBJ2-7, with 9 bases matching TRBD1. Germline lookup yields CDR1 DFQATT and CDR2 SNEGSKA (reference sequence). The length of the CDR3 is 13 residues. The J segment lost 3 bases and the V segment lost 4 bases, leaving 4 bases of the junction unmatched. CDR3 in DNA: TGCAGTGCTACCGGGACAGGGAGCTACGAGCAGTACTTC. This sequence encodes CSATGTGSYEQYF.

This clonotype was picked up many times. The chain has TRBV11-2 and TRBJ1-6, with TRBD1 matching over 7 bases. CDR1 SGHAT and CDR2 FQNNGV come from the germline V gene. The ends lost 5 bases at V and 8 bases at J; junction bases unmatched: 6. The CDR3 is 14 residues long. For the CDR3, the DNA is TGTGCCAGCAGCCAGGACAGGTTTGATTCACCCCTCCACTTT. Its protein product is CASSQDRFDSPLHF.

A note on this clonotype: Being one base from a much bigger clone, this may be a read error. The chain combines TRBV12-3 or TRBV12-4 with TRBJ1-5; weak D call: TRBD1 (5 bases). There are 15 residues in the CDR3. Trimming took off 3 bases at V and 9 bases at J, with 18 bases between the two ends. CDR3 sequence (DNA): TGTGCCAGCAGTTTCGGGCAGGGTATCGGTCGGCCCCAGCATTTT. Protein sequence: CASSFGQGIGRPQHF.

Turning to this clonotype: A clone one base away is much larger, so this may be a read error. V usage is TRBV20-1 and J usage is TRBJ2-2, with 15 bases lining up with TRBD2. Germline V gene lookup returns CDR1 DFQATT and CDR2 SNEGSKA (reference sequence). This CDR3 is 17 amino acids long. CDR3 DNA: TGCAGTGCTAGAGGGACTAGCGGGAGGGCCGGTACCGGGGAGCCGTTTTTT. It encodes CSARGTSGRAGTGEPFF.

This clonotype was picked up many times. The genes are TRBV14 and TRBJ2-7; 10 nucleotides align to TRBD2. This CDR3 contains 18 residues. J gave up 7 bases and V 1 base, and 16 bases lay outside the gene matches. Germline loops: CDR1 SGHDN, CDR2 FVKESK. This chain's CDR3 is CASSQGHLSSGRRGEQYF. Here the CDR3 DNA reads TGTGCCAGCAGCCAAGGTCACCTTTCTAGCGGGAGAAGAGGGGAGCAGTACTTC.

As concerns this clonotype: One base away lies a much larger clone, so this may be a sequencing read error. The rearrangement joins TRBV24-1 to TRBJ1-4, with 10 bases aligning to TRBD1. Germline V lookup: CDR1 KGHDR, CDR2 SFDVKD. The CDR3 is 16 amino acids. The CDR3 reads CATSDSRRTGGEKLLF. DNA for the CDR3: TGTGCCACCAGTGATTCGAGGCGGACAGGGGGTGAAAAACTGCTTTTT.

This clonotype was seen ten or more times. The gene calls are TRBV3-1 and TRBJ2-1; D remains ambiguous. The germline gives CDR1 LGHDT, CDR2 YNNKEL (reference sequence). There are 17 residues in the CDR3. The ends were cut back, 0 bases at V and 4 bases at J, with 16 bases in the middle. The chain's CDR3 is CASSQDYDWNIYNEQFF. The CDR3 DNA follows: TGTGCCAGCAGCCAAGACTACGACTGGAACATTTACAATGAGCAGTTCTTC.

This clonotype was observed many times. The chain couples TRBV18 to TRBJ1-4, with 7 bases identical to TRBD1. The trim removed 2 bases at V and 5 bases at J, leaving 5 bases unmatched. Germline V gene sequence: CDR1 KGHSH, CDR2 LQKENI. This CDR3 is built from 15 residues. CDR3 amino acids: CASSPTTGLNEKLFF. CDR3 bases: TGTGCCAGCTCACCAACGACAGGGTTAAATGAAAAACTGTTTTTT.

This clonotype was seen repeatedly, ten times or more. The chain links TRBV7-9 to TRBJ2-5; weak D call: TRBD1 (6 bases). Trimming shortened V by 3 bases and J by 5 bases, and 7 bases separated the two germline ends. Germline CDR1 is SEHNR and CDR2 is FQNEAQ (reference sequence). The CDR3 has 12 amino acids. CDR3 sequence reads: CASSFTGETQYF. CDR3 nucleotides: TGTGCCAGCAGCTTTACAGGGGAGACCCAGTACTTC.

This clonotype was seen repeatedly, ten times or more. The CDR3 reads CASSALKECRKTYGYTF. The CDR3 DNA follows: TGTGCCAGCAGTGCATTGAAGGAATGTAGAAAGACCTATGGCTACACCTTC. V gene TRBV6-1 combines with J gene TRBJ1-2; D ambiguous. The CDR3 is 17 amino acids. Per the germline V gene, CDR1 is MNHNS and CDR2 is SASEGT. Trimming stripped 4 bases from V and 4 bases from J, with 22 bases between.

In this sample, this clonotype turned up many times. The rearrangement uses TRBV14 and TRBJ1-4; TRBD1 matches 9 bases. This CDR3 has 19 residues. Per the germline V gene, CDR1 is SGHDN and CDR2 is FVKESK. V shed 1 base and J 6 bases; nucleotides not matched to a gene: 15. CDR3 sequence (DNA): TGTGCCAGCAGCCAAGCATGGCCCACAGGGGGCTTGTTGTATGAAAAACTGTTTTTT. Amino acid sequence: CASSQAWPTGGLLYEKLFF.

In this sample, this clonotype turned up many times. This chain uses TRBV29-1 with TRBJ1-4; D remains unclear. The CDR3 runs to 14 residues. Trimming pared 4 bases from V and 1 base from J, leaving 10 bases between. The germline gives CDR1 SQVTM, CDR2 ANQGSEA. The CDR3 sequence: CSVGRDGTNEKLFF. CDR3 in DNA: TGCAGCGTTGGTAGGGATGGAACTAATGAAAAACTGTTTTTT.

This clonotype has only a few counts. The chain is built from TRBV5-5 and TRBJ2-1; D unclear. The CDR3 runs to 12 residues. The ends were cut back, 2 bases at V and 9 bases at J, with 9 bases in the middle. CDR1 and CDR2 (germline): SGHKS, YYEKEE (reference sequence). The CDR3 sequence: CASSLNELEQFF. The CDR3 DNA is TGTGCCAGCAGCTTAAATGAGCTTGAGCAGTTCTTC.

About this clonotype itself: A read error may account for a junction end that differs from germline. This chain links TRBV12-3 or TRBV12-4 with TRBJ1-4, with no clear D. The CDR3 has 14 amino acids. The CDR3 region is CANSPLGVSEKPFF. CDR3 in DNA: TGTGCCAACAGCCCCCTCGGGGTGAGTGAAAAACCGTTTTTT.

This clonotype occurred a few times. This chain connects TRBV20-1 to TRBJ2-5; 8 bases align to TRBD1. This CDR3 is 15 amino acids long. Per germline, CDR1 DFQATT and CDR2 SNEGSKA (reference sequence). Unmatched junction bases numbered 11, after V lost 3 bases and J lost 5 bases. The CDR3 nucleotides read TGCAGTGCTAGTTATTGGACAGGGCATACGGAGACCCAGTACTTC. Amino acids: CSASYWTGHTETQYF.

Notes on this clonotype: A much larger clone lies a single base off, so this may be a read error. The J gene is TRBJ2-2, the V gene TRBV6-2 or TRBV6-3; TRBD2 aligns across 9 bases. The V gene's germline CDR1 is MNHEY and CDR2 SVGEGT. The trim removed 7 bases at V and 5 bases at J, leaving 11 bases unmatched. CDR3 length: 16 residues. CDR3 in DNA: TGTGCCAGCAATGATGTAGTGACTAGCGGTACCGGGGAGCTGTTTTTT. As protein: CASNDVVTSGTGELFF.

This clonotype was observed at least ten times. The rearrangement uses TRBV3-1 and TRBJ2-2; 12 nucleotides agree with TRBD2. CDR1 LGHDT and CDR2 YNNKEL come from the germline V gene (reference sequence). After removal of 0 bases from V and 4 bases from J, the junction contained 9 bases not matched to a gene. The CDR3 is 19 residues long. DNA of the CDR3: TGTGCCAGCAGCCAAGAGGCGGCTAGCGGGAGGGCGGTCACCGGGGAGCTGTTTTTT. It specifies CASSQEAASGRAVTGELFF.

At least ten counts were recorded for this clonotype. The CDR3 bases are TGTGCCACCAGCGGGTGTCGAAGGTGTGGAAAGACCTATGGCTACACCTTC. Translating gives CATSGCRRCGKTYGYTF. V and J are TRBV15 and TRBJ1-2; D gene uncertain. V was trimmed by 5 bases and J by 4 bases, leaving 23 bases between them. This CDR3 has 17 amino acids. Germline V gene data show CDR1 as LNHNV and CDR2 as YYDKDF (reference sequence).

In this sample, this clonotype turned up many times. The chain joins TRBV15 to TRBJ1-1, with 10 nucleotides matching TRBD1. This CDR3 comprises 15 residues. Germline V gene lookup returns CDR1 LNHNV and CDR2 YYDKDF (reference sequence). V was pared by 1 base and J by 4 bases, with 3 bases of the junction left unmatched. The CDR3 reads CATSRVGQGVTEAFF. CDR3 coding DNA: TGTGCCACCAGCAGAGTCGGACAGGGGGTCACTGAAGCTTTCTTT.

This clonotype has a handful of counts. The chain has TRBV3-2 and TRBJ2-3. TRBV3-2 counts as a pseudogene. The CDR3 covers 13 residues. This CDR3 reads CASSQDREDTQYF. The CDR3 nucleotides are TGTGCCAGCAGCCAAGATCGGGAAGATACGCAGTATTTT.

This chain's CDR3 is CASSHEQGRSYEQYF. The CDR3 DNA follows: TGTGCCAGCTCACACGAACAGGGCCGCTCCTACGAGCAGTACTTC. The chain combines TRBV18 with TRBJ2-7; TRBD1 is a possible D gene (6 bases). This CDR3 is 15 amino acids long. The germline V gene has CDR1 KGHSH and CDR2 LQKENI. The V gene lost 4 bases and the J gene lost 0 bases, with 13 bases spanning the gap.